This T cell receptor (beta chain) was sequenced for a study of blood T cell repertoires in COVID-19. The CDR3 is made up of 14 amino acids. Germline loops: CDR1 LNHDA, CDR2 SQIVND (reference sequence). With 3 bases removed from V and 0 bases from J, the gap between germline ends came to 9 bases. The authors' processing: Nucleated cell number was recorded as an estimate derived from reference gene primer amplification. The data were produced by immunoSEQ multiplex PCR, yet TCRdb's version contains in-frame clones alone and is incomplete. That table gives V, J and clone size, and the DNA gave D and trimming. Here the sample spans about 230,000 clones, around 85% being singletons.

The chain couples TRBV19 to TRBJ2-7, with TRBD1 as a possible D gene (5 bases). This clonotype was obtained from a man over 45 with COVID-19, enrolled during active disease. The sequenced material came from peripheral blood. CDR3 bases: TGTGCCAGTAGTATTGGACAAAGCTCCTACGAGCAGTACTTC. Protein sequence: CASSIGQSSYEQYF.